A single sample gave rise to the 28 T cell receptor beta chains below, sequenced in a study of T cells in Graves' hyperthyroidism and ophthalmopathy (dated by TCRdb to 2018 to 2020). The method behind the library was multiplex PCR. The data were produced on an Illumina HiSeq 2000. The TCR beta CDR3 regions were amplified from the RNA transcripts. The first round of RT-PCR for the TCR CDR3 was performed with the HTBI primer set and the Qiagen OneStep RT-PCR kit. Clones were called with MiXCR by TCRdb after fastp trimmed the public reads at Q25, and only in-frame beta chains were retained. Under each unique CDR3 protein, matching rows form one entry showing the most common genes and DNA. Here the sample has about 280,000 distinct CDR3 sequences; less than 30% occur a single time. Of the sample, more than 25% is held by the ten largest clones. Material for sequencing was blood. The source is a man aged 35 to 55 with Graves' hyperthyroidism that later progressed to Graves' ophthalmopathy.

Ten or more counts support this clonotype. J is TRBJ1-5 and V is TRBV9; 9 bases map to TRBD1. The germline CDR1 and CDR2 sequences are SGDLS and YYNGEE. J was trimmed by 3 bases and V by 3 bases; bases with no gene match: 4. This CDR3 is built from 15 residues. The CDR3 DNA is TGTGCCAGCAGCGCAGGGGACAGGGACAATCAGCCCCAGCATTTT. Translating it yields CASSAGDRDNQPQHF.

Many counts were recorded for this clonotype. This chain links TRBV11-2 with TRBJ2-3; TRBD2 is a possible D gene (7 bases). Between the trimmed V and J ends, which lost 4 bases and 2 bases, there was a span of 10 bases. This CDR3 is built from 14 residues. CDR1 is SGHAT, CDR2 FQNNGV, per germline. This chain's CDR3 is CASSWGGATDTQYF. CDR3 bases: TGTGCCAGCAGCTGGGGGGGCGCCACAGATACGCAGTATTTT.

This clonotype was found a few times. The V gene is TRBV5-1, the J gene TRBJ1-2, with D perhaps matching TRBD1 (6 bases). CDR1 is SGHRS, CDR2 YFSETQ, per germline. The germline V and J ends were trimmed by 7 bases and 5 bases, with 15 bases remaining between them. The CDR3 is made up of 13 amino acids. CDR3 bases: TGCGCCAGCTCAACAGGGCGCTCGTATGGCTACACCTTC. This translates into CASSTGRSYGYTF.

The chain recombines TRBV10-3 with TRBJ1-1, with a weak D call TRBD1 (5 bases). V gave up 0 bases and J gave up 9 bases, with 20 bases separating them. Germline CDR1 is ENHRY and CDR2 is SYGVKD. The CDR3 runs 16 residues. The CDR3 loop is CAISESVKHQVDKAFF. The CDR3 bases are TGTGCCATCAGTGAGTCGGTAAAACACCAGGTGGACAAAGCTTTCTTT.

The chain has TRBV29-1 and TRBJ2-2; 7 nucleotides align to TRBD2. The length of the CDR3 is 15 residues. Trimming at V came to 6 bases and at J to 4 bases, leaving 11 bases not matched to a gene. From germline, CDR1 is SQVTM and CDR2 ANQGSEA. As DNA, the CDR3 is TGCAGCGTGCCAGGCGCTAGCGGAGCCACCGGGGAGCTGTTTTTT. It translates to CSVPGASGATGELFF.

This clonotype occurred many times. The chain recombines TRBV12-3 or TRBV12-4 with TRBJ2-2; TRBD1 aligns across 7 bases. The V segment lost 5 bases and the J segment 5 bases; nucleotides outside the gene matches: 5. The CDR3 has 14 amino acids. This CDR3 is CASSAQGRTGELFF. CDR3 nucleotides: TGTGCCAGCAGTGCACAGGGGAGAACCGGGGAGCTGTTTTTT.

The CDR3, as DNA: TGTGCCAGCAGCGGCTTGAGGACGCCCCCCGGGGAGCAGTACTTC. It yields the protein CASSGLRTPPGEQYF. The chain joins TRBV6-1 to TRBJ2-7; D is undetermined. The CDR3 has 15 residues. The germline gives CDR1 MNHNS, CDR2 SASEGT. Trimming pared 6 bases from V and 7 bases from J, leaving 22 bases between.

This chain connects TRBV30 to TRBJ2-2, with D unresolved. The CDR3 extends over 15 amino acids. Trimming cost V 5 bases and J 2 bases, with 15 bases left between them. Germline values: CDR1 GTSNPN, CDR2 SVGIG (reference sequence). This chain's CDR3 is CAWAPVAHNTGELFF. CDR3 nucleotide sequence: TGTGCCTGGGCCCCGGTCGCGCATAACACCGGGGAGCTGTTTTTT.

This clonotype was observed at least ten times. This chain uses TRBV12-3 or TRBV12-4 with TRBJ1-3; D remains ambiguous. This CDR3 region has 12 residues. V was cut by 7 bases and J by 0 bases, with 4 bases left in between. The CDR3 coding sequence is TGTGCCAGCACCCCCTCTGGAAACACCATATATTTT. Translation gives CASTPSGNTIYF.

This clonotype was detected many times. CDR3 residues: CASSVEVQETQYF. The CDR3 coding sequence is TGTGCCAGCAGTGTAGAGGTCCAAGAGACCCAGTACTTC. The gene calls are TRBV2 and TRBJ2-5; D not certain. There are 13 residues in the CDR3. Trimming removed 4 bases at V and 1 base at J, with 7 bases between. Germline V gene data show CDR1 as SNHLY and CDR2 as FYNNEI. Together with reference TRBV2 and TRBJ2-5, the CDR3 gives the full variable domain: EPEVTQTPSHQVTQMGQEVILRCVPISNHLYFYWYRQILGQKVEFLVSFYNNEISEKSEIFDDQFSVERPDGSNFTLKIRSTKLEDSAMYFCASSVEVQETQYFGPGTRLLVL.

This clonotype has only a few counts. V is TRBV29-1 and J is TRBJ1-2; possibly TRBD1 for D (5 bases). CDR3 size: 14 residues. Germline V gene data show CDR1 as SQVTM and CDR2 as ANQGSEA. Trimming took 5 bases from V and 4 from J, leaving 17 bases between them. Here the CDR3 DNA reads TGCAGCGTTTTACCCGGGACCTTTCGCTATGGCTACACCTTC. Amino acid sequence: CSVLPGTFRYGYTF.

The V call is TRBV28, the J call TRBJ1-2, with a tentative D call TRBD1 (6 bases). This CDR3 comprises 12 residues. Germline V gene data show CDR1 as MDHEN and CDR2 as SYDVKM. V was trimmed by 6 bases and J by 8 bases, leaving 13 bases between them. CDR3 nucleotides: TGTGCCAGCAGGGGTGGGGGGCGCGGCTACACCTTC. It is translated as CASRGGGRGYTF.

Many counts were recorded for this clonotype. The chain employs TRBV18 and TRBJ1-2; D is possibly TRBD1 (5 bases). Trimming shortened V by 1 base and J by 4 bases, and 13 bases separated the two germline ends. Germline V lookup: CDR1 KGHSH, CDR2 LQKENI. CDR3 length: 15 amino acids. CDR3 region: CASSPRPGTFYGYTF. The DNA for the CDR3 is TGTGCCAGCTCACCACGGCCGGGGACCTTCTATGGCTACACCTTC.

V usage is TRBV20-1 and J usage is TRBJ2-5, with D perhaps matching TRBD1 (7 bases). Germline V gene sequence: CDR1 DFQATT, CDR2 SNEGSKA (reference sequence). The CDR3 is 16 residues long. Trimming left V 5 bases short and J 7 bases short, with 26 bases between. CDR3: CSARAFSGGGLWTQYF. CDR3 DNA sequence: TGCAGTGCTCGGGCCTTTAGCGGAGGGGGCCTGTGGACCCAGTACTTC.

This clonotype came up many times. The chain recombines TRBV11-3 with TRBJ2-5; the D is unclear. CDR1 and CDR2 from the germline V gene are SGHNT and YENEEA. V was trimmed by 5 bases and J by 7 bases, leaving 17 bases between them. The CDR3 extends over 14 amino acids. The CDR3 coding sequence is TGTGCCAGCAGCCCATCGTCCGTGTCAGGGACCCAGTACTTC. Protein product: CASSPSSVSGTQYF.

This sequence joins TRBV30 and TRBJ1-2; no reliable D call. Germline V lookup: CDR1 GTSNPN, CDR2 SVGIG (reference sequence). The CDR3 is 14 residues long. The V and J ends lost 0 bases and 4 bases respectively, with 12 bases between them. CDR3 nucleotide sequence: TGTGCCTGGAGTGTACGGACTGGTCCCTATGGCTACACCTTC. Its protein is CAWSVRTGPYGYTF.

This clonotype has a count of ten or more. The chain links TRBV7-8 to TRBJ2-5, with 8 positions matching TRBD1. Germline V gene data show CDR1 as SGHVS and CDR2 as FQNEAQ. Trimming took 1 base from V and 2 from J; bases not matched to a gene: 3. CDR3 length equals 15 residues. The CDR3 nucleotides read TGTGCCAGCAGCTTAGGGACAGGGAAACAAGAGACCCAGTACTTC. Protein: CASSLGTGKQETQYF.

This chain connects TRBV29-1 to TRBJ1-1; D ambiguous. The ends were cut back, 3 bases at V and 0 bases at J, with 8 bases in the middle. The germline V gene has CDR1 SQVTM and CDR2 ANQGSEA. The CDR3 length is 13 residues. CDR3 coding DNA: TGCAGCGTTGAGGAGGGTGTGAACACTGAAGCTTTCTTT. It codes for CSVEEGVNTEAFF.

This clonotype was found many times. V is TRBV11-3 and J is TRBJ1-2; D might be TRBD1 (5 bases). The CDR3 contains 13 residues. Germline CDR1 reads SGHNT; CDR2 reads YENEEA. V lost 5 bases and J 6 bases, leaving 13 bases between the germline ends. CDR3 in DNA: TGTGCCAGCAGCCCTCGAGTAGGGGATGGCTACACCTTC. Protein product: CASSPRVGDGYTF.

The chain employs TRBV7-9 and TRBJ2-7; D remains ambiguous. The CDR3 loop spans 13 amino acids. Germline values: CDR1 SEHNR, CDR2 FQNEAQ (reference sequence). V was cut by 2 bases and J by 5 bases, with 10 bases left in between. CDR3 sequence: CASSLSGPDEQYF. CDR3 nucleotide sequence: TGTGCCAGCAGCTTATCGGGTCCCGACGAGCAGTACTTC.

This clonotype was observed many times. J is TRBJ2-7 and V is TRBV4-1, with 10 bases identical to TRBD2. CDR3 size: 14 residues. Germline-derived CDR1 and CDR2 are MGHRA and YSYEKL. With 6 bases clipped from V and 6 bases from J, the junction kept 8 bases outside the gene matches. The CDR3 region has the DNA TGCGCCAGCAGACCTAGCGGGAGAAGTCCCGAGCAGTACTTC. The encoded protein is CASRPSGRSPEQYF.

This clonotype was seen many times. CDR3 in DNA: TGTGCCAGTAGTATAGACGACAGGGGCGCCTACGAGCAGTACTTC. It specifies CASSIDDRGAYEQYF. The rearrangement links TRBV19 to TRBJ2-7, with 8 nucleotides matching TRBD1. The J segment lost 2 bases and the V segment lost 0 bases, leaving 3 bases of the junction unmatched. The CDR3 is made up of 15 amino acids. The germline CDR1 and CDR2 sequences are LNHDA and SQIVND (reference sequence). Looking up the rest from reference TRBV19 and TRBJ2-7 gives the full variable domain: DGGITQSPKYLFRKEGQNVTLSCEQNLNHDAMYWYRQDPGQGLRLIYYSQIVNDFQKGDIAEGYSVSREKKESFPLTVTSAQKNPTAFYLCASSIDDRGAYEQYFGPGTRLTVT.

V and J are TRBV6-5 and TRBJ2-7; 10 nucleotides align to TRBD1. V dropped 2 bases and J dropped 4; count of bases not matched to a gene: 8. Germline loops: CDR1 MNHEY, CDR2 SVGAGI. This CDR3 comprises 16 residues. The CDR3 nucleotides are TGTGCCAGCAGTTACGGGACCGGGACAGGGGAATACGAGCAGTACTTC. Translated: CASSYGTGTGEYEQYF.

The sample holds many counts of this clonotype. The chain is built from TRBV7-9 and TRBJ1-1; no clear D. The V gene lost 0 bases and the J gene lost 1 base, with 9 bases spanning the gap. Germline CDR1 SEHNR, CDR2 FQNEAQ (reference sequence). The CDR3 runs to 15 residues. In nucleotides, the CDR3 is TGTGCCAGCAGCTTAGCATACACAAGGAACACTGAAGCTTTCTTT. Protein product: CASSLAYTRNTEAFF.

Many counts were recorded for this clonotype. The chain uses TRBV7-9 and TRBJ2-7; D not resolved. The ends were cut back, 7 bases at V and 0 bases at J, with 19 bases in the middle. CDR1 and CDR2 (germline): SEHNR, FQNEAQ (reference sequence). The CDR3 is 16 amino acids. The CDR3 DNA is TGTGCCAGCATGGCGTTGAACGGGCGGATCTCCTACGAGCAGTACTTC. Protein: CASMALNGRISYEQYF.

In its sample, this clonotype was seen many times. The genes are TRBV24-1 and TRBJ1-2; D ambiguous. Germline CDR1 is KGHDR and CDR2 is SFDVKD. Trimming left V 4 bases short and J 8 bases short, with 13 bases between. The length of the CDR3 is 13 residues. The CDR3 coding sequence is TGTGCCACCAGTGACCGCTCGCCGAGGGGCTACACCTTC. The encoded protein is CATSDRSPRGYTF.

This chain uses TRBV6-1 with TRBJ2-2; D is perhaps TRBD2 (6 bases). CDR3 length: 14 amino acids. Deletions cut 8 bases from V and 1 base from J, with 11 bases between. CDR1 and CDR2 from the germline V gene are MNHNS and SASEGT. In nucleotides, the CDR3 is TGTGCCAGCGGGGGGAGGCGGAACACCGGGGAGCTGTTTTTT. As protein: CASGGRRNTGELFF.

Many counts were recorded for this clonotype. The chain is built from TRBV5-1 and TRBJ1-1, with D perhaps matching TRBD1 (5 bases). Germline CDR1 reads SGHRS; CDR2 reads YFSETQ. There are 15 residues in the CDR3. V was clipped by 4 bases and J by 5 bases, with 18 bases between them. The CDR3 here is CASSIATVSGTEAFF. CDR3 coding DNA: TGCGCCAGCAGCATAGCGACAGTCTCCGGAACTGAAGCTTTCTTT.